The rows below give T cell receptor beta chains drawn from one sample of a study of neoadjuvant nivolumab and ipilimumab in lung cancer. Here immunoSEQ multiplex PCR was the method, and the copy in TCRdb shows in-frame clones only, minus some. The table has tens of thousands of clones, roughly 84% seen once; the top ten hold more than 20%. The source material was peripheral blood, sampled before neoadjuvant nivolumab, alone or with ipilimumab. All receptors come from an adult with non-small cell lung cancer. Both conserved end residues are part of each CDR3.

12	TRBV13	TRBJ2-3	CASSHQLDTQYF
14	TRBV11-1	TRBJ2-7	CASSSDRVNDEQYF
14	TRBV6-6	TRBJ1-3	CASSYSKPGNTIYF
10	TRBV30	TRBJ1-3	CAWSGRAIYF
12	TRBV4-2	TRBJ2-3	CASSHEGRGQYF
18	TRBV19	TRBJ1-5	CASSKLGQGANSNQPQHF
12	TRBV5-1	TRBJ2-1	CASTSGGDEQFF
13	TRBV7-9	TRBJ2-2	CASGTGFAGELFF
15	TRBV6-1	TRBJ2-4	CASSESPGTGNIQYF
16	TRBV10-1	TRBJ2-1	CASSGRSGEGSNEQFF